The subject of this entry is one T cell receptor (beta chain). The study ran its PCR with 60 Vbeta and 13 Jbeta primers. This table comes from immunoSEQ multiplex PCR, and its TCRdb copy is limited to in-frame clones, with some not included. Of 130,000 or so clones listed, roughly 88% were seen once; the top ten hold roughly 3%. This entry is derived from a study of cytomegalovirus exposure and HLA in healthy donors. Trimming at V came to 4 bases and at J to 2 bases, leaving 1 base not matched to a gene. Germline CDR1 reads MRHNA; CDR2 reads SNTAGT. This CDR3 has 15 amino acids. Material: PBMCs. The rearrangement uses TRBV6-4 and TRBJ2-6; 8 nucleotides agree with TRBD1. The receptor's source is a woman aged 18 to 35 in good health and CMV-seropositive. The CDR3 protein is CASSAQGAGANVLTF. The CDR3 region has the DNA TGTGCCAGCAGTGCACAGGGGGCTGGGGCCAACGTCCTGACTTTC.